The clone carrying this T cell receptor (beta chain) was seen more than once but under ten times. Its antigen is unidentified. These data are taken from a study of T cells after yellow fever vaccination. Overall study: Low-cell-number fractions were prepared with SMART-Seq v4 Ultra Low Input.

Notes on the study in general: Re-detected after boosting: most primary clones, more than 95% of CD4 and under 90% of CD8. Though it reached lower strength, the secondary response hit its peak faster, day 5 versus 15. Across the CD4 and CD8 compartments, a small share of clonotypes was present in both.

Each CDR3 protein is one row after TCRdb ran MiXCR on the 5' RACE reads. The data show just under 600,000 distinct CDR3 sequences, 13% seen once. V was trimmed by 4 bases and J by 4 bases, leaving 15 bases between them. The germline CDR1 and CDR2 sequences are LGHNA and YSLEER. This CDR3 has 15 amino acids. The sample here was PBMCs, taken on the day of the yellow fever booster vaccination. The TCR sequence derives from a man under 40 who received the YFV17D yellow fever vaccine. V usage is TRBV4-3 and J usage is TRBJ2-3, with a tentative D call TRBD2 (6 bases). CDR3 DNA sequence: TGCGCCAGCAGCCCCGGCGGGGATTTATCAGATACGCAGTATTTT. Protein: CASSPGGDLSDTQYF.